This T cell receptor (beta chain) was sequenced for a study of blood T cell repertoires in COVID-19. Looking at the study overall: Both acute and convalescent COVID-19 samples were obtained from the United States, Italy and Spain. PBMCs, B-cell-depleted T cells, or T cells were the source of the cDNA or gDNA that made up the material.

From germline, CDR1 is SGHDT and CDR2 YYEEEE. The CDR3 contains 15 residues. The V gene end was trimmed by 4 bases and the J gene end by 2 bases; junction bases not matched to a gene: 5. In the source study's methods: Amplification of reference gene primers provided the estimated nucleated cell counts. The table came from immunoSEQ multiplex PCR; TCRdb's copy has only in-frame clones and leaves some out. D and trimming were read from the DNA, whereas the V and J calls and clone size are those reported in that table. There are over 200,000 clones in the sample; around four fifths occur only once, and roughly 8.2% lies in the top ten.

What was sequenced was peripheral blood. The clonotype originates from a woman aged 45-65 years with acute or convalescent COVID-19. The chain couples TRBV5-6 to TRBJ2-2; 7 bases agree with TRBD1. The CDR3 sequence is CASSRDSTNTGELFF. DNA of the CDR3: TGTGCCAGCAGCCGGGACAGCACTAACACCGGGGAGCTGTTTTTT.